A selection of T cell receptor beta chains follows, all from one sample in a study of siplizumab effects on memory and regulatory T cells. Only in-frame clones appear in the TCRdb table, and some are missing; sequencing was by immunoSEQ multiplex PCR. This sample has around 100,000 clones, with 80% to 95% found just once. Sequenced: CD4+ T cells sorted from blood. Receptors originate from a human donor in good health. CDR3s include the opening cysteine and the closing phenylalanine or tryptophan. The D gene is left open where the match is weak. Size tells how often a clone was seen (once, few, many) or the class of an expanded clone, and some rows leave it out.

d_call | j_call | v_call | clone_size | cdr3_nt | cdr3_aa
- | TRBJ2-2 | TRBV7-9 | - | TGTGCCAGCAGCCCCTACACAGGGGGGGCCGGGGAGCTGTTTTTT | CASSPYTGGAGELFF
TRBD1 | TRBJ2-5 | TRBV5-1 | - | TGCGCCAGCAGCGCGGGACAGGGGGAGACCCAGTACTTC | CASSAGQGETQYF
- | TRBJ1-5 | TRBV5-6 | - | TGTGCCAGCAGCTTGGGTAGTCTCAATCAGCCCCAGCATTTT | CASSLGSLNQPQHF
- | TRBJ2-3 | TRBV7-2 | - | TGTGCCAGCAGCCGAACCGGCGGTATTAGCACAGATACGCAGTATTTT | CASSRTGGISTDTQYF
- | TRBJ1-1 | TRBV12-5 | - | TGTGCTAGTGGTTATCTGGACTATGAAGCTTTCTTT | CASGYLDYEAFF
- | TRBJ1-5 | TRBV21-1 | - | TGTGCCAGCAGCCGGACAGGGGGAAATCAGCCCCAGCATTTT | CASSRTGGNQPQHF
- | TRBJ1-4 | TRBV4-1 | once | TGCGCCAGCAGCTTAAGAGTGGGCTGGGGTAATGAAAAACTGTTTTTT | CASSLRVGWGNEKLFF
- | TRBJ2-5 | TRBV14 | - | TGTGCCAGCAGCCAAGATCCCTGGCGGGAAGAGACCCAGTACTTC | CASSQDPWREETQYF
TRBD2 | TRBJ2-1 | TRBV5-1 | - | TGCGCCAGCAGCTTAGCGGGGGGGCTTTACAATGAGCAGTTCTTC | CASSLAGGLYNEQFF
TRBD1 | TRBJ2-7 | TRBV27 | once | TGTGCCAGCAGACCCCGGGACAGGGGGACCCACGAGCAGTACTTC | CASRPRDRGTHEQYF
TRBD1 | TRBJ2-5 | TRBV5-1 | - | TGCGCCAGCAACTGGGACAGCCAAGAGACCCAGTACTTC | CASNWDSQETQYF
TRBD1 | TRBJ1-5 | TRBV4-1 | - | TGCGCCAGCAGCCCCCAGACAGGGTTGCAGCCCCAGCATTTT | CASSPQTGLQPQHF
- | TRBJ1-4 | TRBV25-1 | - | TGTGCCAGCAGTGCCTTTAATGAAAAACTGTTTTTT | CASSAFNEKLFF
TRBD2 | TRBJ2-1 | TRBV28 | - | TGTGCCAGCACTACGAGCGGGGGGGCTAGGTTCTTC | CASTTSGGARFF
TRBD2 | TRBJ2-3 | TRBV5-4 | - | TGTGCCACCACTGGCCGAGTAGCGGGGACCGCGTCAGATACGCAGTATTTT | CATTGRVAGTASDTQYF
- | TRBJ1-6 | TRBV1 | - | TGCACCAGCAGCCAAGGCAGGACACATAATTCACCCCTCCACTTT | CTSSQGRTHNSPLHF
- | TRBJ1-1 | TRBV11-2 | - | TGTGCCAGCAGCTTACCGTGGGTTAGGGGCACTGAAGCTTTCTTT | CASSLPWVRGTEAFF
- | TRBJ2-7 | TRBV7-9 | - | TGTGCCAGCAGCTCCCAGGCTAGCGAGCAGTACTTC | CASSSQASEQYF
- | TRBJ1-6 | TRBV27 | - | TGTGCCAGCAGTTTATCGACGAGGGGTAATTCACCCCTCCACTTT | CASSLSTRGNSPLHF
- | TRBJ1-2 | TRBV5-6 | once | TGTGCCAGCAAAAGGGGGGGAGGTTCGATGGGCTACACCTTC | CASKRGGGSMGYTF
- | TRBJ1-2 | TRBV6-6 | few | TGTGCCACCCGGGCGGTTGATGACTATGGCTACACCTTC | CATRAVDDYGYTF
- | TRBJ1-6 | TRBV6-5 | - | TGTGCCAGCAGTTACTTCCGAGCAGGCAATTCACCCCTCCACTTT | CASSYFRAGNSPLHF
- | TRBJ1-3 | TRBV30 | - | TGTGCCTGGAGTAGACCGGGAAACACCATATATTTT | CAWSRPGNTIYF
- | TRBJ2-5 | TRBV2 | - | TGTGCCAGCATGAAGACACAGACACAAGAGACCCAGTACTTC | CASMKTQTQETQYF
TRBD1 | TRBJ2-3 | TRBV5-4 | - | TGTGCCAGCTGTTCCGGGACAGAGTTCACAGATACGCAGTATTTT | CASCSGTEFTDTQYF